Listed here are 13 T cell receptor beta chains from one sample, sequenced in a study of blood T cell repertoires in COVID-19. The protocol was immunoSEQ multiplex PCR, while the TCRdb copy is restricted to in-frame clones and leaves out a portion. The table has roughly 150,000 clones, about 83% seen once. The sequenced sample was peripheral blood. Receptors originate from an older woman who had recovered from COVID-19.

The CDR3: CASSPRARLEKLFF. DNA for the CDR3: TGTGCCAGCAGTCCCCGAGCCCGTCTTGAAAAACTGTTTTTT. The rearrangement uses TRBV27 and TRBJ1-4; no clear D gene. Trimming cost V 5 bases and J 7 bases, with 14 bases left between them. The germline V gene encodes CDR1 MNHEY and CDR2 SMNVEV (reference sequence). The CDR3 spans 14 residues.

This clone was seen more than once but under ten times. The rearrangement joins TRBV2 to TRBJ1-1; 8 bases fit TRBD1. The CDR3 spans 16 residues. J gave up 6 bases and V 5 bases, and 14 bases lay outside the gene matches. Germline values: CDR1 SNHLY, CDR2 FYNNEI. The CDR3 coding sequence is TGTGCCAGCAGTCCAAAGTTGGTCCTCAGGGGGCCTGAAGCTTTCTTT. Its translation: CASSPKLVLRGPEAFF. Filled out from reference TRBV2 and TRBJ1-1, the complete variable domain reads EPEVTQTPSHQVTQMGQEVILRCVPISNHLYFYWYRQILGQKVEFLVSFYNNEISEKSEIFDDQFSVERPDGSNFTLKIRSTKLEDSAMYFCASSPKLVLRGPEAFFGQGTRLTVV.

The chain combines TRBV4-2 with TRBJ1-4; possible D gene TRBD1, 5 bases. Trimming left V 5 bases short and J 10 bases short, with 11 bases between. This CDR3 is built from 12 residues. The germline CDR1 and CDR2 sequences are LGHNA and YNFKEQ. The CDR3, as DNA: TGTGCCAGCAGCTCCCCGGGGGTAAAACTGTTTTTT. Its translation is CASSSPGVKLFF.

The chain couples TRBV2 to TRBJ2-3, with 15 bases identical to TRBD2. In germline, CDR1 is SNHLY, CDR2 FYNNEI. The CDR3 length is 15 residues. J was trimmed by 6 bases and V by 6 bases; bases with no gene match: 4. This CDR3 is CASSGLAGGGDTQYF. The CDR3 bases are TGTGCCAGCAGCGGACTAGCGGGAGGGGGGGATACGCAGTATTTT.

J is TRBJ2-7 and V is TRBV28, with D maybe TRBD2 (7 bases). The CDR3 is 13 residues long. The V end lost 8 bases, the J end lost 4 bases, and 15 bases lay between the germline ends. Looked up from germline, CDR1 is MDHEN and CDR2 is SYDVKM. Here the CDR3 reads CASLLGGGYEQYF. CDR3 DNA sequence: TGTGCCAGCCTCCTGGGAGGGGGGTACGAGCAGTACTTC.

The chain joins TRBV6-6 to TRBJ1-2, with a weak D call TRBD1 (6 bases). This CDR3 contains 16 residues. The V end was cut by 0 bases, the J end by 4 bases, with 15 bases between. CDR1 and CDR2 (germline): MNHNY, SVGAGI (reference sequence). The CDR3 nucleotides are TGTGCCAGCAGTTACTCCGAACCGACAGGCGCCTATGGCTACACCTTC. Its protein product is CASSYSEPTGAYGYTF.

The J gene is TRBJ2-3, the V gene TRBV15, with D possibly TRBD1 on 6 matching bases. With 4 bases removed from V and 4 bases from J, the gap between germline ends came to 12 bases. The CDR3 extends over 14 amino acids. Per germline, CDR1 LNHNV and CDR2 YYDKDF (reference sequence). The CDR3 spells CATSTNRAPDTQYF. CDR3 DNA sequence: TGTGCCACCAGCACCAACAGGGCCCCAGATACGCAGTATTTT.

The genes are TRBV29-1 and TRBJ2-5; a possible D gene is TRBD2 (5 bases). CDR3 size: 14 residues. Per germline, CDR1 SQVTM and CDR2 ANQGSEA. V shed 3 bases and J shed 1 base, with 12 bases lying between them. The chain's CDR3 is CSVDSGATQETQYF. As DNA, the CDR3 is TGCAGCGTTGACAGCGGTGCCACCCAAGAGACCCAGTACTTC.

This chain links TRBV5-5 with TRBJ1-5; 7 bases line up with TRBD1. The CDR3 contains 16 residues. Unmatched junction bases numbered 9, after V lost 3 bases and J lost 3 bases. Looked up from germline, CDR1 is SGHKS and CDR2 is YYEKEE (reference sequence). CDR3 DNA: TGTGCCAGCAGCTCCCGACAGGGATGGGTCAATCAGCCCCAGCATTTT. It translates to CASSSRQGWVNQPQHF.

The J gene is TRBJ1-3, the V gene TRBV11-2, with D unclear. V lost 6 bases, J lost 8 bases, and 14 bases lay in between. This CDR3 has 13 amino acids. Germline V gives CDR1 SGHAT, CDR2 FQNNGV. The CDR3 coding sequence is TGTGCCAGCAGACCGACCGACGGGGACACCATATATTTT. Its translation is CASRPTDGDTIYF.

This clone came up a few times. This chain joins TRBV19 and TRBJ2-1; no firm D call. CDR1 and CDR2 (germline): LNHDA, SQIVND (reference sequence). This CDR3 has 16 residues. V gave up 1 base and J gave up 0 bases, with 10 bases separating them. The CDR3 DNA reads TGTGCCAGTAGTATAGGGTGGGCAGACTCCTACAATGAGCAGTTCTTC. Its translation: CASSIGWADSYNEQFF.

J is TRBJ1-1 and V is TRBV9; no firm D call. V gave up 4 bases and J gave up 0 bases, with 7 bases separating them. The length of the CDR3 is 13 residues. Germline-derived CDR1 and CDR2 are SGDLS and YYNGEE. In nucleotides, the CDR3 is TGTGCCAGCAGCCCGCGTATGAACACTGAAGCTTTCTTT. It specifies CASSPRMNTEAFF.

The V and J genes are TRBV7-3 and TRBJ2-1; 7 bases line up with TRBD1. CDR1 SGHTA and CDR2 FQGTGA come from the germline V gene. CDR3 size: 15 residues. With V trimmed by 5 bases and J by 9 bases, 13 bases remained unmatched. The CDR3 DNA reads TGTGCCAGCAGCCCCACACAGGGGAACTACGGTGAGCAGTTCTTC. This translates into CASSPTQGNYGEQFF.